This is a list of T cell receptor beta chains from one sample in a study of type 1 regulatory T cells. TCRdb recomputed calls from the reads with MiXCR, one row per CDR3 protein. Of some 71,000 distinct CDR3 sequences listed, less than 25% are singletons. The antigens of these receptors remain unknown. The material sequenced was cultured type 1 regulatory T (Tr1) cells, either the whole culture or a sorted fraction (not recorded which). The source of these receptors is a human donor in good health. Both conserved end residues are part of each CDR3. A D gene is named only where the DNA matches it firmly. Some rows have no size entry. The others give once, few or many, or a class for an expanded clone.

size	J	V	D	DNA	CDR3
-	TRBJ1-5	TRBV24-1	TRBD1	TGTGCCACCAGTTCAGGGGCCCAGGGGGCCCAGCATTTT	CATSSGAQGAQHF
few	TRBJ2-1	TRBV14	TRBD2	TGTGCCAGCAGCCCCCCTTTCGGTCAGCGGGATTACAATGAGCAGTTCTTC	CASSPPFGQRDYNEQFF
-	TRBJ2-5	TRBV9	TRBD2	TGTGCCAGCAGCACTGGGAGGGCCATCTACGAGACCCAGTACTTC	CASSTGRAIYETQYF
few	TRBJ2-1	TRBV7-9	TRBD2	TGTGCCCTGCGGGCTAGCGGGGGCAATGAGCAGTTCTTC	CALRASGGNEQFF
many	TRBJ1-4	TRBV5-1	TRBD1	TGCGCCAGCAGCTCAGGGGGAGCAACTAATGAAAAACTGTTTTTT	CASSSGGATNEKLFF
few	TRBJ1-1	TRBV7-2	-	TGTGCCAGCAGCTTAGTCGGGGTGAACACTGAAGCTTTCTTT	CASSLVGVNTEAFF
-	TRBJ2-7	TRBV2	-	TGTGCCAGCAGCGCTCTAGCCTACGAGCAGTACTTC	CASSALAYEQYF
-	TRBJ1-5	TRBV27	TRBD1	TGTGCCAGCAGCCGGGACAGGGGGCCAAATCAGCCCCAGCATTTT	CASSRDRGPNQPQHF
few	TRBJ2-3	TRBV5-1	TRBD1	TGCGCCAGCAGCATCCAAGGGGGCGAAAGCACAGATACGCAGTATTTT	CASSIQGGESTDTQYF
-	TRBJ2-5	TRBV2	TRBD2	TGTGCCAGCAGTGAAGCGGAGGGACTAGCGGGAATTGGGGAGACCCAGTACTTC	CASSEAEGLAGIGETQYF
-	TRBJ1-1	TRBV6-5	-	TGTGCCAGCAGTGGGACGACCGGGGGAGCTTTCTTT	CASSGTTGGAFF
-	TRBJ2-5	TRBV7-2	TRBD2	TGTGCCAGCAGCCCCTACAGCGGGAGGAGAGAGACCCAGTACTTC	CASSPYSGRRETQYF
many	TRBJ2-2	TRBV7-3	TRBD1	TGTGCCAGCAGCCTTACAGGGGGGAACACCGGGGAGCTGTTTTTT	CASSLTGGNTGELFF
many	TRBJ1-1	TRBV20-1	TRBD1	TGCAGTGCTCAGGGACAGGCCTGGTGGGACACTGAAGCTTTCTTT	CSAQGQAWWDTEAFF
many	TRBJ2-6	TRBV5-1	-	TGCGCCAGCAGCTCTACAGGGTCCGGGGCCAACGTCCTGACTTTC	CASSSTGSGANVLTF
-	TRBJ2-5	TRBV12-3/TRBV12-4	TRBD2	TGTGCCAGCAGTTTTACTAGCGGCCAAGAGACCCAGTACTTC	CASSFTSGQETQYF
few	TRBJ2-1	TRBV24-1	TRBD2	TGTGCCACCAGTGGTAGCGGGAGGGCGGCGTTCTTC	CATSGSGRAAFF
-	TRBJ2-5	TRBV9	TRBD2	TGTGCCAGCAGCGTAGGTCAGAGCGGGAGGAAAGAGACCCAGTACTTC	CASSVGQSGRKETQYF
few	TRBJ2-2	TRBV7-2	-	TGTGCCAGCAGCCTAGGGTCCCGACGAAACACCGGGGAGCTGTTTTTT	CASSLGSRRNTGELFF
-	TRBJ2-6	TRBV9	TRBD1	TGTGCCAGCAGCGTAGTCTCCCTCGACAGGGCTTATGGGGCCAACGTCCTGACTTTC	CASSVVSLDRAYGANVLTF
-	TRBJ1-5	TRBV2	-	TGTGCCAGCAGTCAAGGGCGTCAGCCCCAGCATTTT	CASSQGRQPQHF
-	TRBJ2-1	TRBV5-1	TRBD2	TGCGCCAGCAGCTTGCTGGGACTAGCGGGGACTAGCTCCTACAATGAGCAGTTCTTC	CASSLLGLAGTSSYNEQFF
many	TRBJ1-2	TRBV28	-	TGTGCCAGCAGGCAGACAGCAGCTAACTATGGCTACACCTTC	CASRQTAANYGYTF
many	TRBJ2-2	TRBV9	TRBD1	TGTGCCAGCAGCTCGACAGGGGGCGCCCCCGGGGAGCTGTTTTTT	CASSSTGGAPGELFF
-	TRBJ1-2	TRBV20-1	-	TGCAGTGCTAGAGGGGGAGCCTATGGCTACACCTTC	CSARGGAYGYTF
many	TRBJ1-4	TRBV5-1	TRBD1	TGCGCCAGCAGCAAGGACAGGGCGGGACTGTTTTTT	CASSKDRAGLFF
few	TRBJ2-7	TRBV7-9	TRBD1	TGTGCCAGCAGCCCGTCGGGGACAGGGTGGCAGTACTTC	CASSPSGTGWQYF
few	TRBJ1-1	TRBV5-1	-	TGCGCCAGCAGCTTGTATGAGACACGTGAAGCTTTCTTT	CASSLYETREAFF
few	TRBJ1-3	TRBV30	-	TGTGCCTGGAGTGAGACCGCCTTGGTGGGAAACACCATATATTTT	CAWSETALVGNTIYF
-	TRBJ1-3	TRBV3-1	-	TGTGCCAGCAGTGGAGGCTCTGGAAACACCATATATTTT	CASSGGSGNTIYF
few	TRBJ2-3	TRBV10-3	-	TGTGCCATCAGTGGGATAGGCGGGACTGGCACAGATACGCAGTATTTT	CAISGIGGTGTDTQYF
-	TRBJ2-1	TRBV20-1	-	TGCAGTGCCGAATTCAATGAGCAGTTCTTC	CSAEFNEQFF
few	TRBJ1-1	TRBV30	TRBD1	TGTGCCTGGATGGGGACAGCAACTGAAGCTTTCTTT	CAWMGTATEAFF
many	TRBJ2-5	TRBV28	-	TGTGCCAGCAGTTTATGGGGGACGCAGCCAGGGACCCAGTACTTC	CASSLWGTQPGTQYF
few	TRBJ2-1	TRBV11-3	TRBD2	TGTGCCAGCAGCTTAGATAGCGGGTTACTCTACAATGAGCAGTTCTTC	CASSLDSGLLYNEQFF
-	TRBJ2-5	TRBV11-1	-	TGTGCCAGCAGCCCCACTTGGAACCAAGAGACCCAGTACTTC	CASSPTWNQETQYF
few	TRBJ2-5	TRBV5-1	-	TGCGCCAGCGCCAAGGAACAAGAGACCCAGTACTTC	CASAKEQETQYF
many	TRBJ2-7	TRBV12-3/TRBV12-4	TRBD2	TGTGCCAGCAGTTTCTCTAGCGGGAGACCCTACGAGCAGTACTTC	CASSFSSGRPYEQYF
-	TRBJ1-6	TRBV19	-	TGTGCCAGTAGTATCCTCGGCTACGATTCACCCCTCCACTTT	CASSILGYDSPLHF
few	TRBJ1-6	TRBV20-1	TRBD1	TGCAGTGCTGGGGAAAAGACAGGGTCGTACTCACCCCTCCACTTT	CSAGEKTGSYSPLHF
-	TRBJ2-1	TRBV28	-	TGTGCCAGCAGTCAAACCCCACCCCATCTAGGATTGTCCTACAATGAGCAGTTCTTC	CASSQTPPHLGLSYNEQFF
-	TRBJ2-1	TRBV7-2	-	TGTGCCAGCAGTCCGCTAAACTCCTACAATGAGCAGTTCTTC	CASSPLNSYNEQFF